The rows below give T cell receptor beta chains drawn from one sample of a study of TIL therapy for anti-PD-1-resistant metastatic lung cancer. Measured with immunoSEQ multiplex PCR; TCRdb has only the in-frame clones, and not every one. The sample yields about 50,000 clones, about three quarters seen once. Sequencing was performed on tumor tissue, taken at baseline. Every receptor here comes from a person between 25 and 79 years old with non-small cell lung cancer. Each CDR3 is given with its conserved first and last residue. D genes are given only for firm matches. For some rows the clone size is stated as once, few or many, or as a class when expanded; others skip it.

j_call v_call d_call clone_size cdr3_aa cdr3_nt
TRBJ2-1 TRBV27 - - CASSLKAHNEQFF TGTGCCAGCAGTTTAAAAGCGCACAATGAGCAGTTCTTC
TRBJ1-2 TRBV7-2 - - CASSLSQAVGYTF TGTGCCAGCAGCTTATCTCAGGCCGTGGGCTACACCTTC
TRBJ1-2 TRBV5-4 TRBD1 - CASSLEGAVFGYTF TGTGCCAGCAGCTTGGAGGGGGCGGTCTTTGGCTACACCTTC
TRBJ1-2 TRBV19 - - CASYRDTIYGYTF TGTGCCAGTTACCGGGACACGATCTATGGCTACACCTTC
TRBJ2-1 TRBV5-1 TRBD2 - CASSLGGLAGSNNEQFF TGCGCCAGCAGCTTGGGGGGACTAGCGGGATCTAACAATGAGCAGTTCTTC
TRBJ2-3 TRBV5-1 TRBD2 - CASSLATRGGGTDTQYF TGCGCCAGCAGCTTGGCCACACGGGGGGGTGGCACAGATACGCAGTATTTT
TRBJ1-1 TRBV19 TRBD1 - CASSIGDRVSEAFF TGTGCCAGTAGTATAGGGGACAGAGTTTCTGAAGCTTTCTTT
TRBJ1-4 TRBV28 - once CASFGRGGPNEKLFF TGTGCCAGCTTCGGGCGAGGGGGGCCTAATGAAAAACTGTTTTTT
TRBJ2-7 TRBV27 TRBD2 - CASSLMGSGGYYEQYF TGTGCCAGCAGTTTAATGGGTAGCGGGGGCTATTACGAGCAGTACTTC
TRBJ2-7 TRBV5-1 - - CASSFLANSYEQYF TGCGCCAGCAGTTTTCTAGCCAACTCCTACGAGCAGTACTTC
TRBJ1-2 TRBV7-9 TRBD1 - CASSPEGTGGGGYTF TGTGCCAGCAGCCCGGAGGGGACAGGGGGCGGTGGCTACACCTTC
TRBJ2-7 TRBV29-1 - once CSVGPGPNEQYF TGCAGCGTTGGGCCAGGGCCCAACGAGCAGTACTTC
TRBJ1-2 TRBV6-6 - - CASSRRSNYGYTF TGTGCCAGCAGTAGGAGATCAAACTATGGCTACACCTTC
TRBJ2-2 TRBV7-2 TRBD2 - CASSLEGGRATPNTGELFF TGTGCCAGCAGCTTAGAGGGCGGGAGGGCCACCCCGAACACCGGGGAGCTGTTTTTT
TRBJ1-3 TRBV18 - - CASSPTMGTPRRPGNTIYF TGTGCCAGCTCACCCACAATGGGCACTCCGCGCCGGCCTGGAAACACCATATATTTT
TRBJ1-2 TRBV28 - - CASSPPLVGYGYTF TGTGCCAGCAGCCCCCCCTTAGTTGGCTATGGCTACACCTTC
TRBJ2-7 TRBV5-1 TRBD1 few CASSSGWTGRYF TGCGCCAGCAGCTCGGGATGGACAGGTCGGTACTTC
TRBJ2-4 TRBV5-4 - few CASSLGGDGAKNIQYF TGTGCCAGCAGCTTGGGTGGGGATGGGGCCAAAAACATTCAGTACTTC
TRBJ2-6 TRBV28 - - CASSLALGANVLTF TGTGCCAGCAGTTTGGCTCTCGGGGCCAACGTCCTGACTTTC
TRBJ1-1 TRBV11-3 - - CASSFAQGSEAFF TGTGCCAGCAGCTTTGCGCAGGGTTCTGAAGCTTTCTTT
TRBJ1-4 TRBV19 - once CASSIDHNGEKLFF TGTGCCAGTAGTATAGATCATAACGGCGAAAAACTGTTTTTT
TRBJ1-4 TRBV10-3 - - CAISEGQRNEKLFF TGTGCCATCAGTGAGGGACAGCGTAATGAAAAACTGTTTTTT
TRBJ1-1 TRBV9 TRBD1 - CASSGQGGRSTEAFF TGTGCCAGCAGCGGACAGGGAGGGAGAAGCACTGAAGCTTTCTTT
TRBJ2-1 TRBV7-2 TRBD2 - CASSSIAGAYNEQFF TGTGCCAGCAGTTCTATAGCGGGGGCCTACAATGAGCAGTTCTTC
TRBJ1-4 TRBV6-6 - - CASTIRQALNEKLFF TGTGCCAGCACCATCCGACAGGCCCTGAATGAAAAACTGTTTTTT
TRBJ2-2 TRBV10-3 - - CAISEPSRVTGELFF TGTGCCATCAGTGAGCCTAGCAGGGTCACCGGGGAGCTGTTTTTT
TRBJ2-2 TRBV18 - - CASSFNRVGGRTGELFF TGTGCCAGCTCATTCAACAGGGTAGGAGGACGGACCGGGGAGCTGTTTTTT
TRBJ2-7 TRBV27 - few CASSFNGVMTSEQYF TGTGCCAGCAGTTTCAATGGGGTGATGACTAGCGAGCAGTACTTC
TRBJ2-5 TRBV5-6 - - CASSLGAVTTQYF TGTGCCAGCAGCTTGGGGGCCGTGACGACCCAGTACTTC
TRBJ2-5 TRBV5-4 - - CASSPRSETQYF TGTGCCAGCAGCCCGAGAAGTGAGACCCAGTACTTC
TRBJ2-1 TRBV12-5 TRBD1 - CASGPGQGATKFF TGTGCTAGTGGTCCTGGACAGGGGGCTACGAAGTTCTTC
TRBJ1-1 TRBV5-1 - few CASSLQAATEAFF TGCGCCAGCAGCTTGCAGGCCGCCACTGAAGCTTTCTTT
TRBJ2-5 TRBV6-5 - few CASSNLGRETQYF TGTGCCAGCAGTAACCTCGGGAGAGAGACCCAGTACTTC
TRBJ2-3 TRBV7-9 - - CASSLVGRGGTDTQYF TGTGCCAGCAGCTTAGTAGGTAGGGGGGGCACAGATACGCAGTATTTT
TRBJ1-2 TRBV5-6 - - CASSLGAVNLNYGYTF TGTGCCAGCAGCTTGGGGGCGGTTAACTTAAACTATGGCTACACCTTC
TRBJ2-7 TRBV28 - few CASSFGGEQYF TGTGCCAGCAGTTTCGGCGGGGAGCAGTACTTC
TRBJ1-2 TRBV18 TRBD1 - CASSPWTGRGYGYTF TGTGCCAGCTCACCGTGGACAGGGCGAGGCTATGGCTACACCTTC
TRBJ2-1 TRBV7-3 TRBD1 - CASSSDRANEQFF TGTGCCAGCAGCTCCGACAGGGCCAATGAGCAGTTCTTC
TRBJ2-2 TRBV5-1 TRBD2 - CASSQLAGEKTGELFF TGCGCCAGCAGCCAACTAGCGGGGGAGAAAACCGGGGAGCTGTTTTTT
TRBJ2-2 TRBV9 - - CASSPGITGELFF TGTGCCAGCAGCCCCGGGATAACCGGGGAGCTGTTTTTT
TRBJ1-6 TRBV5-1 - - CASSLRGVEYSPLHF TGCGCCAGCAGCCTCAGGGGAGTTGAGTACTCACCCCTCCACTTT
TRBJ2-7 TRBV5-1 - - CASSLTGNPSYEQYF TGCGCCAGCAGCTTGACGGGGAACCCCTCCTACGAGCAGTACTTC
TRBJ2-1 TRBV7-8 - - CASSLEGRKHNEQFF TGTGCCAGCAGCTTAGAGGGTAGGAAGCACAATGAGCAGTTCTTC
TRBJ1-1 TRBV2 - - CASSLHLGAFF TGTGCCAGCAGTCTCCACCTTGGGGCTTTCTTT
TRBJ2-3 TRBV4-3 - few CASSQEGRVFGDTQYF TGCGCCAGCAGCCAAGAAGGCAGGGTGTTTGGAGATACGCAGTATTTT